One and the same sample provided the 20 T cell receptor beta chains below, sequenced in a study of CD8+CD57+ T cells in acquired aplastic anemia. Researchers used genomic DNA as the template to profile TCR beta VDJ and CDR3. Each CDR3 protein gets one entry after TCRdb re-called the reads with MiXCR. Of about 220,000 distinct CDR3 sequences listed, about 37% are singletons. Sequenced input: sorted CD4+, CD8+, or CD8+CD57+ T cells (not recorded which) from PBMCs. These TCRs come from a human donor in good health, serving as a control.

The chain recombines TRBV25-1 with TRBJ1-2; the D is unclear. CDR1 is MGHDK and CDR2 is SYGVNS in the germline V gene. This CDR3 comprises 16 residues. Deletions cut 5 bases from V and 4 bases from J, with 20 bases between. CDR3 DNA sequence: TGTGCCAGCAGTTCCCGCGGATGGAAAGGGTCCTATGGCTACACCTTC. It is translated as CASSSRGWKGSYGYTF.

This clonotype was detected ten times or more. This chain uses TRBV29-1 with TRBJ1-3; D not certain. Germline lookup yields CDR1 SQVTM and CDR2 ANQGSEA. V lost 4 bases and J lost 0, with 7 bases in between. The CDR3 extends over 13 amino acids. The CDR3 bases are TGCAGCGTTGTTACTACCTCTGGAAACACCATATATTTT. Residues: CSVVTTSGNTIYF. Supplemented by reference TRBV29-1 and TRBJ1-3, the full variable domain reads SAVISQKPSRDICQRGTSLTIQCQVDSQVTMMFWYRQQPGQSLTLIATANQGSEATYESGFVIDKFPISRPNLTFSTLTVSNMSPEDSSIYLCSVVTTSGNTIYFGEGSWLTVV.

This clonotype has a count of ten or more. The chain recombines TRBV6-1 with TRBJ1-5, with a weak D call TRBD1 (5 bases). The V end lost 6 bases, the J end lost 3 bases, and 12 bases lay between the germline ends. Germline loops: CDR1 MNHNS, CDR2 SASEGT. There are 14 residues in the CDR3. As DNA, the CDR3 is TGTGCCAGCAGGGACGGGACGTACAATCAGCCCCAGCATTTT. As protein: CASRDGTYNQPQHF.

The chain carries TRBV10-3 and TRBJ2-1, with TRBD2 matching over 11 bases. This CDR3 has 15 residues. Germline loops: CDR1 ENHRY, CDR2 SYGVKD. Trimming cost V 10 bases and J 5 bases; bases outside gene matches: 10. Here the CDR3 reads CASRKGTSGDNEQFF. DNA of the CDR3: TGTGCCAGCAGGAAAGGGACTAGCGGTGACAATGAGCAGTTCTTC.

Worth noting for this clonotype: Because the CDR3 is missing its conserved closing phenylalanine or tryptophan, this is likely a read error. V is TRBV30 and J is TRBJ1-1; D not certain. V lost 0 bases, J lost 7 bases, and 6 bases lay in between. From germline, CDR1 is GTSNPN and CDR2 SVGIG (reference sequence). The length of the CDR3 is 11 residues. CDR3 sequence reads: CAWSVLGEAFS. The DNA for the CDR3 is TGTGCCTGGAGTGTACTCGGTGAAGCTTTCTCT.

The chain joins TRBV24-1 to TRBJ2-3; D tentatively reads TRBD1 or TRBD2 (6 bases each). V lost 2 bases, J lost 5 bases, and 13 bases lay in between. This CDR3 contains 15 residues. The germline gives CDR1 KGHDR, CDR2 SFDVKD. CDR3 bases: TGTGCCACCAGTGATTCAGGCAGGGGAGGAGATACGCAGTATTTT. Amino acid sequence: CATSDSGRGGDTQYF.

The chain recombines TRBV25-1 with TRBJ2-1; 16 nucleotides align to TRBD2. The J segment lost 9 bases and the V segment lost 5 bases, leaving 10 bases of the junction unmatched. This CDR3 has 17 residues. Germline lookup yields CDR1 MGHDK and CDR2 SYGVNS. The CDR3 nucleotides read TGTGCCAGCAGTCTTCCCGGGACTAGCGGGAGGGAGGCTGAGCAGTTCTTC. Protein product: CASSLPGTSGREAEQFF.

This clonotype appeared many times. This sequence joins TRBV5-1 and TRBJ2-7; the match to TRBD1 covers 9 bases. V shed 1 base and J 2 bases; nucleotides not matched to a gene: 10. The CDR3 runs 17 residues. The germline CDR1 and CDR2 sequences are SGHRS and YFSETQ. CDR3 sequence reads: CASSLRVAGQGAYEQYF. The CDR3 nucleotides are TGCGCCAGCAGCTTGCGGGTCGCGGGACAGGGAGCCTACGAGCAGTACTTC.

The sample holds many counts of this clonotype. The genes are TRBV25-1 and TRBJ1-3; the D is unclear. The V gene lost 2 bases and the J gene lost 2 bases, with 16 bases spanning the gap. The germline gives CDR1 MGHDK, CDR2 SYGVNS. The CDR3 loop spans 17 amino acids. The CDR3 nucleotides read TGTGCCAGCAGTGAAAGCCCCTTCGAAAGCGCTGGAAACACCATATATTTT. It yields the protein CASSESPFESAGNTIYF.

The chain employs TRBV30 and TRBJ2-1; the D is unclear. Trimming removed 4 bases from V and 0 bases from J, with 10 bases in between. Germline V lookup: CDR1 GTSNPN, CDR2 SVGIG (reference sequence). CDR3 size: 14 residues. This chain's CDR3 is CAWITGSSYNEQFF. The CDR3 DNA is TGTGCCTGGATCACCGGAAGCTCCTACAATGAGCAGTTCTTC.

This clonotype was counted a few times. The chain links TRBV5-1 to TRBJ2-2, with TRBD1 as a possible D gene (5 bases). Trimming took off 3 bases at V and 7 bases at J, with 13 bases between the two ends. This CDR3 region has 14 residues. Looked up from germline, CDR1 is SGHRS and CDR2 is YFSETQ. CDR3 in DNA: TGCGCCAGCAGCTCGTCAGGGCAGGGCGGGGAGCTGTTTTTT. Its protein is CASSSSGQGGELFF.

The sample holds many counts of this clonotype. The chain uses TRBV11-2 and TRBJ2-3; 10 positions agree with TRBD2. The V gene end was trimmed by 3 bases and the J gene end by 4 bases; junction bases not matched to a gene: 7. Per the germline V gene, CDR1 is SGHAT and CDR2 is FQNNGV. The CDR3 sequence is 16 residues long. This chain's CDR3 is CASSLTASGGADTQYF. CDR3 coding DNA: TGTGCCAGCAGCTTGACGGCTAGCGGGGGAGCAGATACGCAGTATTTT. Full variable domain (remainder filled in from reference TRBV11-2 and TRBJ2-3): EAGVAQSPRYKIIEKRQSVAFWCNPISGHATLYWYQQILGQGPKLLIQFQNNGVVDDSQLPKDRFSAERLKGVDSTLKIQPAKLEDSAVYLCASSLTASGGADTQYFGPGTRLTVL.

This clonotype was found once. This chain joins TRBV19 and TRBJ1-2, with D hard to call. V was cut by 5 bases and J by 2 bases, with 12 bases left in between. The CDR3 is made up of 14 amino acids. Germline loops: CDR1 LNHDA, CDR2 SQIVND (reference sequence). The DNA for the CDR3 is TGTGCCAGTAGTGCCTTGGGCCGGAACTATGGCTACACCTTC. It translates to CASSALGRNYGYTF.

The rearrangement uses TRBV19 and TRBJ2-3; tentatively, D is TRBD1 or TRBD2 (5 bases each). The V gene lost 2 bases and the J gene lost 10 bases, with 13 bases spanning the gap. The CDR3 is made up of 13 amino acids. Germline assignment: CDR1 LNHDA and CDR2 SQIVND (reference sequence). CDR3 nucleotide sequence: TGTGCCAGTAGTATACAGGGTGGGGAGTCGCAGTATTTT. Amino acids: CASSIQGGESQYF.

This clonotype was seen many times. The chain uses TRBV2 and TRBJ2-5; 7 bases map to TRBD1. V lost 6 bases, J lost 5 bases, and 12 bases stayed unmatched. From germline, CDR1 is SNHLY and CDR2 FYNNEI. This CDR3 is built from 15 residues. CDR3 DNA: TGTGCCAGCAGCAAAAGGGGACAGCTCGAGGAGACCCAGTACTTC. Translation: CASSKRGQLEETQYF.

The rearrangement joins TRBV12-3 or TRBV12-4 to TRBJ2-1; D may be TRBD2 (6 bases). The CDR3 is 13 residues long. V shed 5 bases and J shed 8 bases, with 13 bases lying between them. The CDR3 region is CASSRTGVDEQFF. The CDR3 region has the DNA TGTGCCAGCAGTCGGACGGGAGTCGATGAGCAGTTCTTC.

Ten or more counts support this clonotype. The CDR3 sequence: CASSLVAFEGTDTQYF. The CDR3 bases are TGTGCCAGCAGCTTAGTAGCGTTTGAGGGCACAGATACGCAGTATTTT. The J gene is TRBJ2-3, the V gene TRBV7-6; possibly TRBD2 for D (5 bases). This CDR3 comprises 16 residues. V lost 1 base to trimming and J lost 1 base, with 12 bases between them. Germline V gives CDR1 SGHVS, CDR2 FNYEAQ.

In its sample, this clonotype was seen many times. The V and J genes are TRBV5-4 and TRBJ2-5; the D is unclear. The CDR3 has 14 amino acids. In germline, CDR1 is SGHNT, CDR2 YYREEE (reference sequence). V shed 0 bases and J shed 4 bases, with 10 bases lying between them. The CDR3 nucleotides read TGTGCCAGCAGCTTGGTCGGTATCGGAGAGACCCAGTACTTC. Its protein is CASSLVGIGETQYF.

This clonotype was detected a few times. This chain connects TRBV10-3 to TRBJ2-1, with D possibly TRBD2 on 5 matching bases. CDR1 ENHRY and CDR2 SYGVKD come from the germline V gene. The germline V and J ends were trimmed by 10 bases and 4 bases, with 20 bases remaining between them. This CDR3 spans 15 amino acids. CDR3 in DNA: TGTGCCACGGGTAGGGCTAGCTTTTTTTACAATGAGCAGTTCTTC. Protein product: CATGRASFFYNEQFF.

The genes are TRBV20-1 and TRBJ2-2, with D hard to call. CDR3 length equals 13 residues. V lost 6 bases and J lost 2, with 10 bases in between. Germline V lookup: CDR1 DFQATT, CDR2 SNEGSKA (reference sequence). CDR3 region: CSAPDRNTGELFF. The CDR3 bases are TGCAGTGCCCCAGACCGAAACACCGGGGAGCTGTTTTTT.